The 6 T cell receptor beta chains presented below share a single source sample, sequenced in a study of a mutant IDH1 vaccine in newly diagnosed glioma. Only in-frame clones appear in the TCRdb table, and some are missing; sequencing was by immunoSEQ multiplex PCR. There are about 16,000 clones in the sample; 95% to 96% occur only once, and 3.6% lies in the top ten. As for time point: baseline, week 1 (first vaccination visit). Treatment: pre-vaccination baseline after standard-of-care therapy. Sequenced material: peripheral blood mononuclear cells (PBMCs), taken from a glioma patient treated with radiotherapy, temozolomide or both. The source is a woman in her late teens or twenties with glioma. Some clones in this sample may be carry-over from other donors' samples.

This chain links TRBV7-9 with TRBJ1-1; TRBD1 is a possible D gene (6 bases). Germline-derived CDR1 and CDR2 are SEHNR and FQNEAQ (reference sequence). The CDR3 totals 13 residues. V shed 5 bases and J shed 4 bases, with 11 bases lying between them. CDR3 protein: CASSETGITEAFF. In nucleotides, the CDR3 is TGTGCCAGCAGCGAAACAGGGATCACTGAAGCTTTCTTT. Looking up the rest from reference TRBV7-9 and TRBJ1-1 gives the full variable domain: DTGVSQNPRHKITKRGQNVTFRCDPISEHNRLYWYRQTLGQGPEFLTYFQNEAQLEKSRLLSDRFSAERPKGSFSTLEIQRTEQGDSAMYLCASSETGITEAFFGQGTRLTVV.

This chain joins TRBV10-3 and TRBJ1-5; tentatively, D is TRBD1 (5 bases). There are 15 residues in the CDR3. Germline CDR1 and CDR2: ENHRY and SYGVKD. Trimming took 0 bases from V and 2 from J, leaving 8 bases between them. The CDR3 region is CAISESGGGNQPQHF. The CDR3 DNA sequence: TGTGCCATCAGTGAGTCGGGGGGTGGCAATCAGCCCCAGCATTTT.

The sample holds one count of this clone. CDR3 in DNA: TGCGCCAGCAGCTTGGCGGGACTAGCGGGGGGTGGCACAGATACGCAGTATTTT. The encoded protein is CASSLAGLAGGGTDTQYF. The rearrangement joins TRBV5-1 to TRBJ2-3; 15 bases match TRBD2. This CDR3 region has 18 residues. The junction had 3 bases not matched to a gene; V was cut back by 0 bases and J by 1 base. Germline V gene sequence: CDR1 SGHRS, CDR2 YFSETQ.

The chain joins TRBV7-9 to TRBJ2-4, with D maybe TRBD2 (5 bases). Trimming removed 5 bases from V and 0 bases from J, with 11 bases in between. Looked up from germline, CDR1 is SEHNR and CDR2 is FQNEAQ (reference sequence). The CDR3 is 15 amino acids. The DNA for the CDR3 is TGTGCCAGCAGCGATGAAGCGGTAGCCAAAAACATTCAGTACTTC. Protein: CASSDEAVAKNIQYF.

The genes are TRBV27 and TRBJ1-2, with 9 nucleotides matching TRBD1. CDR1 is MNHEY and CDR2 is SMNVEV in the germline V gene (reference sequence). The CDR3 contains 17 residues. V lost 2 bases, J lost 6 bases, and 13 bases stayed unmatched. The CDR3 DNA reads TGTGCCAGCAGTTTAGTACCTGGGACAGGGACTAGGGATGGCTACACCTTC. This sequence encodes CASSLVPGTGTRDGYTF.

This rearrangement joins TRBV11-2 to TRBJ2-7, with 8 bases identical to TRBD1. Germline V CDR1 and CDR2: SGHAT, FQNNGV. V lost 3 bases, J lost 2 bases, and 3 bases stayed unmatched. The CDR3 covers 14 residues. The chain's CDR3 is CASSLGRGPYEQYF. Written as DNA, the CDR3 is TGTGCCAGCAGCTTGGGCAGGGGGCCCTACGAGCAGTACTTC.